This passage covers 20 T cell receptor beta chains from one sample sequenced in a study of neurological immune-mediated disorders. Stated time point: longitudinal time-point 1 (baseline). TCRdb fed the 5' RACE reads into MiXCR, producing one record per CDR3 protein. The data contain tens of thousands of distinct CDR3 sequences, 3% to 3.5% of them singletons. Sequenced input: PBMCs. The receptors originated from a woman aged 55-75 years with multiple sclerosis.

This clonotype was detected many times. The rearrangement uses TRBV5-1 and TRBJ1-6; D gene ambiguous. Trimming took off 0 bases at V and 11 bases at J, with 12 bases between the two ends. The CDR3 totals 14 residues. Germline V lookup: CDR1 SGHRS, CDR2 YFSETQ. In DNA, the CDR3 is TGCGCCAGCAGCTTGGACCACCCTAAACCACCCCTCCACTTT. It is translated as CASSLDHPKPPLHF.

This clonotype came up many times. The chain recombines TRBV20-1 with TRBJ1-3, with a tentative D call TRBD1 (5 bases). Germline lookup yields CDR1 DFQATT and CDR2 SNEGSKA (reference sequence). V dropped 6 bases and J dropped 1 base, with 10 bases sitting between them. The length of the CDR3 is 13 residues. CDR3: CSAPRVSGNTIYF. DNA for the CDR3: TGCAGTGCGCCCAGGGTATCTGGAAACACCATATATTTT.

This clonotype appeared many times. The chain combines TRBV20-1 with TRBJ1-5; TRBD1 aligns across 7 bases. Germline CDR1 reads DFQATT; CDR2 reads SNEGSKA (reference sequence). The CDR3 is 16 amino acids. Trimming removed 5 bases from V and 0 bases from J; junction bases left unmatched: 10. CDR3 nucleotides: TGCAGTGCTCCCCGGCGAGGGGGCGGTAGCAATCAGCCCCAGCATTTT. Protein sequence: CSAPRRGGGSNQPQHF.

This clonotype was counted at least ten times. This chain joins TRBV29-1 and TRBJ2-7; no definite D call. Trimming shortened V by 5 bases and J by 2 bases, and 13 bases separated the two germline ends. CDR1 is SQVTM and CDR2 is ANQGSEA in the germline V gene. The CDR3 has 13 amino acids. CDR3 sequence: CSVRTLSTYEQYF. The CDR3, as DNA: TGCAGCGTTCGAACACTTAGTACCTACGAGCAGTACTTC.

This clonotype was detected ten times or more. The chain couples TRBV27 to TRBJ1-4, with D uncertain. V was trimmed by 1 base and J by 7 bases, leaving 19 bases between them. This CDR3 is 17 amino acids long. Germline CDR1 and CDR2: MNHEY and SMNVEV (reference sequence). The CDR3 here is CASSLLGQAEMGEKLFF. CDR3 coding DNA: TGTGCCAGCAGTTTATTAGGGCAGGCGGAAATGGGTGAAAAACTGTTTTTT.

This clonotype was observed at least ten times. The chain recombines TRBV20-1 with TRBJ1-5, with D uncertain. Germline loops: CDR1 DFQATT, CDR2 SNEGSKA (reference sequence). The CDR3 is 13 residues long. Trimming removed 3 bases at V and 5 bases at J, with 11 bases between. The CDR3 reads CSARQQTDQPQHF. The CDR3, as DNA: TGCAGTGCTAGGCAACAGACCGATCAGCCCCAGCATTTT.

This clonotype was found many times. This CDR3 reads CASSPRDGAQHF. The DNA of the CDR3 is TGTGCCAGCAGCCCTCGGGACGGAGCCCAGCATTTT. The chain has TRBV7-9 and TRBJ1-5; D perhaps matches TRBD1 (5 bases). Germline lookup yields CDR1 SEHNR and CDR2 FQNEAQ (reference sequence). V shed 5 bases and J shed 11 bases, with 13 bases lying between them. The CDR3 loop spans 12 amino acids.

This clonotype was observed many times. The chain couples TRBV7-2 to TRBJ2-5, with D possibly being TRBD1 or TRBD2 (6 bases each). V lost 3 bases and J 5 bases, leaving 13 bases between the germline ends. CDR3 length equals 14 residues. CDR1 SGHTA and CDR2 FQGNSA come from the germline V gene. The CDR3 loop is CASSFWGAGETQYF. In DNA, the CDR3 is TGTGCCAGCAGCTTCTGGGGGGCGGGTGAGACCCAGTACTTC.

This clonotype was counted at least ten times. The V gene is TRBV29-1, the J gene TRBJ2-5, with 8 bases matching TRBD2. V shed 7 bases, J shed 6 bases, and the junction held 4 bases outside the gene matches. The CDR3 loop spans 11 amino acids. Germline V gene data show CDR1 as SQVTM and CDR2 as ANQGSEA. The CDR3 is CSDTSGKTQYF. CDR3 nucleotides: TGCAGCGATACTAGCGGCAAGACCCAGTACTTC.

This clonotype is categorized as medium-sized. This chain connects TRBV6-2 or TRBV6-3 to TRBJ2-2; either TRBD1 or TRBD2 may fit D (6 bases each). CDR1 and CDR2 (germline): MNHEY, SVGEGT. The germline V and J ends were trimmed by 4 bases and 6 bases, with 12 bases remaining between them. This CDR3 is 14 amino acids long. The CDR3 spells CASSSYREAGELFF. In DNA form, the CDR3 reads TGTGCCAGCAGTTCTTACAGGGAGGCCGGGGAGCTGTTTTTT.

This clonotype was recorded many times. This could be a read error, since a much larger clone is one nucleotide away. Without the conserved terminal phenylalanine or tryptophan, this CDR3 likely stems from a read error. V and J are TRBV5-6 and TRBJ2-1; either TRBD1 or TRBD2 may fit D (6 bases each). V was pared by 6 bases and J by 8 bases, with 18 bases between. There are 14 residues in the CDR3. In germline, CDR1 is SGHDT, CDR2 YYEEEE. In DNA, the CDR3 is TGTGCCAGCAACCTAGGGGGGCCGCGGGATGAGCAGTTCTGC. Protein: CASNLGGPRDEQFC.

The sample holds many counts of this clonotype. CDR3 DNA sequence: TGCGCCAGCAGCTCGGGGGGGGGTGGAACTGAAGCTTTCTTT. Its translation is CASSSGGGGTEAFF. This chain uses TRBV5-1 with TRBJ1-1; tentative D call: TRBD1 (5 bases). Trimming left V 3 bases short and J 5 bases short, with 14 bases between. The CDR3 is 14 amino acids. The germline V gene encodes CDR1 SGHRS and CDR2 YFSETQ.

This clonotype was recorded at least ten times. The CDR3 protein is CASSYEPGRNNEQFF. CDR3 DNA sequence: TGTGCCAGCAGTTACGAGCCGGGACGCAACAATGAGCAGTTCTTC. The V call is TRBV6-6, the J call TRBJ2-1; perhaps D is TRBD1 or TRBD2 (5 bases each). The V end was cut by 2 bases, the J end by 5 bases, with 13 bases between. The germline V gene has CDR1 MNHNY and CDR2 SVGAGI (reference sequence). This CDR3 is built from 15 residues.

This clonotype was observed many times. The chain combines TRBV20-1 with TRBJ2-7; TRBD1 matches 9 bases. The CDR3 spans 13 residues. Germline lookup yields CDR1 DFQATT and CDR2 SNEGSKA (reference sequence). V trimming: 3 bases; J trimming: 6 bases; junction bases outside the gene matches: 6. CDR3: CSASRDRGFEQYF. CDR3 sequence (DNA): TGCAGTGCTAGTAGAGACAGGGGGTTCGAGCAGTACTTC.

Ten or more counts support this clonotype. The genes are TRBV7-6 and TRBJ1-1, with a possible D match to TRBD1 (6 bases). The CDR3 covers 15 residues. Trimming took 1 base from V and 2 from J, leaving 11 bases between them. From germline, CDR1 is SGHVS and CDR2 FNYEAQ. This chain's CDR3 is CASSLGPGDNTEAFF. CDR3 nucleotide sequence: TGTGCCAGCAGCTTAGGCCCAGGGGATAACACTGAAGCTTTCTTT.

At least ten counts were recorded for this clonotype. The V and J genes are TRBV20-1 and TRBJ1-6; tentative D call: TRBD1 (5 bases). Germline CDR1 DFQATT, CDR2 SNEGSKA (reference sequence). V was trimmed by 7 bases and J by 5 bases, leaving 9 bases between them. This CDR3 region has 12 residues. CDR3 DNA sequence: TGCAGTGGGGCAGGGAATAATTCACCCCTCCACTTT. Its protein is CSGAGNNSPLHF.

This clonotype was counted many times. This sequence joins TRBV7-2 and TRBJ1-5, with unresolved D. With 2 bases removed from V and 4 bases from J, the gap between germline ends came to 12 bases. Germline loops: CDR1 SGHTA, CDR2 FQGNSA. The CDR3 sequence is 15 residues long. CDR3: CASSLSGMENQPQHF. In DNA, the CDR3 is TGTGCCAGCAGCTTATCGGGGATGGAGAATCAGCCCCAGCATTTT.

There are many counts of this clonotype. The genes are TRBV6-6 and TRBJ2-1, with D possibly TRBD1 on 6 matching bases. Germline V gives CDR1 MNHNY, CDR2 SVGAGI (reference sequence). V was shortened by 6 bases and J by 9 bases, with 21 bases between the two germline ends. CDR3 size: 15 residues. As DNA, the CDR3 is TGTGCCAGCAGATCCCTGGACAGAACTGCGGGTGAGCAGTTCTTC. Translation: CASRSLDRTAGEQFF.

Many counts were recorded for this clonotype. J is TRBJ2-3 and V is TRBV6-6, with D possibly TRBD1 on 5 matching bases. V shed 0 bases and J shed 4 bases, with 8 bases lying between them. Germline V gives CDR1 MNHNY, CDR2 SVGAGI (reference sequence). The CDR3 covers 14 residues. This CDR3 reads CASSYSQGADTQYF. The CDR3 bases are TGTGCCAGCAGTTACTCGCAGGGCGCAGATACGCAGTATTTT.

This clonotype was detected many times. For the CDR3, the DNA is TGCAGTGCCATCCCCATAGCGGGGTACAATGAGCAGTTCTTC. It specifies CSAIPIAGYNEQFF. The chain employs TRBV20-1 and TRBJ2-1; 8 positions match TRBD2. CDR1 and CDR2 from the germline V gene are DFQATT and SNEGSKA (reference sequence). V dropped 6 bases and J dropped 4; count of bases not matched to a gene: 8. This CDR3 contains 14 residues.